This entry is about one TCR beta chain. Antigen specificity is unknown. This sample is drawn from a study of vaccination and CD4 T cells after COVID-19. Described time point: late sampling 161 to 241 days after vaccination in a few convalescent patients. Treatment indicated: approximately 10-day PBMC culture with coronavirus spike peptide pools or control peptides (ViraFEST assay). Cultured CD4+ T-cell DNA underwent Oncomine TCR Beta short-read sequencing. MiXCR, run by TCRdb on the PCR reads, gives a single entry per CDR3 protein. Of over 15,000 distinct CDR3 sequences in the sample, 51% were seen once. This sequence originates from a human donor who had recovered from COVID-19. The sequences come from CD4+ T cells from blood, cultured in vitro, collected about 7 months after SARS-CoV-2 vaccination.

CDR3 protein: CASSLLPSGGATAGELFF. For the CDR3, the DNA is TGTGCCAGCAGCTTACTCCCTAGCGGTGGGGCCACGGCCGGGGAGCTGTTTTTT. The chain recombines TRBV7-6 with TRBJ2-2, with 7 positions matching TRBD2. CDR3 size: 18 residues. After removal of 2 bases from V and 6 bases from J, the junction contained 15 bases not matched to a gene. The germline V gene has CDR1 SGHVS and CDR2 FNYEAQ.